This T cell receptor beta chain was found in a study of T cell responses to AZD1222 COVID-19 vaccine. Generated by immunoSEQ multiplex PCR, the TCRdb table keeps only in-frame clones and is missing some. The sample holds 130,000 or so clones, more than 80% seen once. Study results and limitations: White British ancestry dominated among donors, who included more females, and clonal diversity was possibly underestimated. Nearly half of the spike-specific TCRs reportedly recognize variant regions that carry no mutations.

About this clone itself: Its antigen is as yet unknown.

The clonotype was recovered from an adult in good health. Material: peripheral blood, obtained on day 0 of AZD1222 vaccination.

The CDR3 sequence is CATSDLVGGGTRLFF. The CDR3 DNA sequence: TGTGCCACCAGTGATTTGGTCGGAGGGGGCACTAGGCTGTTTTTT. The chain couples TRBV24-1 to TRBJ2-2; tentative D call: TRBD1 (7 bases). CDR3 length: 15 residues. V was cut by 0 bases and J by 13 bases, with 17 bases left in between. CDR1 KGHDR and CDR2 SFDVKD come from the germline V gene.